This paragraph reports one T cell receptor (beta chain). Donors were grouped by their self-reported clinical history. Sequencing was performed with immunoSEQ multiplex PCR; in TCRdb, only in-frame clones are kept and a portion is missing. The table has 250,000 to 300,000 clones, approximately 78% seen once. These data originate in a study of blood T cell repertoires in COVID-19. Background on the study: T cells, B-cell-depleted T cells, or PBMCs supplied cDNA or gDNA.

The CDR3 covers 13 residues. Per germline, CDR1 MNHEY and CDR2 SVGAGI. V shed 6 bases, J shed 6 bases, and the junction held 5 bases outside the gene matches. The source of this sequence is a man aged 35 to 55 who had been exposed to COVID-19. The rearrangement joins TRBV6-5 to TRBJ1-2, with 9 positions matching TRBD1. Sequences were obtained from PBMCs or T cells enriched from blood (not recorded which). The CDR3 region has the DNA TGTGCCAGCAGATACGGACAGGGGAATGGCTACACCTTC. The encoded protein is CASRYGQGNGYTF.